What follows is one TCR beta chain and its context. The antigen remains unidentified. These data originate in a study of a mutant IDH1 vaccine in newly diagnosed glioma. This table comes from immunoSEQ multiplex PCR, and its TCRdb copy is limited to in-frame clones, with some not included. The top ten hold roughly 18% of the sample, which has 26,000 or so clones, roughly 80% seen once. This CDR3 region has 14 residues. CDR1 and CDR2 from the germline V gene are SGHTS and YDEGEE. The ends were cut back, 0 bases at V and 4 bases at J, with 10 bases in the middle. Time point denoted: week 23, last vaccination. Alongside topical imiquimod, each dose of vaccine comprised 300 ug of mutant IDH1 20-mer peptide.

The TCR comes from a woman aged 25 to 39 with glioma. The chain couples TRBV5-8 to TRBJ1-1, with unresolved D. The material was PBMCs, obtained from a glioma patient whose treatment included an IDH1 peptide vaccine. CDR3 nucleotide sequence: TGTGCCAGCAGCTTGGTGGGGAGCGGCACTGAAGCTTTCTTT. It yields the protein CASSLVGSGTEAFF.